What follows describes a single T cell receptor beta chain. From germline, CDR1 is SGHRS and CDR2 YFSETQ. Trimming shortened V by 0 bases and J by 4 bases, and 10 bases separated the two germline ends. The CDR3 length is 14 residues. This sample was taken from a study of Tregs in tolerant kidney transplant recipients. TCRdb keeps only in-frame clones here, not all; method: immunoSEQ multiplex PCR. The profile shows under 50,000 clones, 91% of them singletons. The sequencing input was Tregs from blood. This TCR derives from a human donor in good health. V is TRBV5-1 and J is TRBJ1-1; TRBD1 is a possible D gene (5 bases). CDR3 DNA sequence: TGCGCCAGCAGCTTGGGTGGGGGAGGCACTGAAGCTTTCTTT. Translating it yields CASSLGGGGTEAFF.